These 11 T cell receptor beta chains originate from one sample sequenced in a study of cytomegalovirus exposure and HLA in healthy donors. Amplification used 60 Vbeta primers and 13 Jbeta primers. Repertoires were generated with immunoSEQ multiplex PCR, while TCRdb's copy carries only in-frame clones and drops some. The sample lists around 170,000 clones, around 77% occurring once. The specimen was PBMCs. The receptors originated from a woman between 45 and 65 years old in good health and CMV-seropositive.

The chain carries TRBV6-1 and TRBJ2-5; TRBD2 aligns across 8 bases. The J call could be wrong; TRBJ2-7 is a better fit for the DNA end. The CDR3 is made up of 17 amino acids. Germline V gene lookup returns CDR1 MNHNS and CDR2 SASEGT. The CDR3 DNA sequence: TGTGCCAGCAGTGTTCCTCCCGGGAGGGGGAGAGCCTACGAGCAGTACTTC. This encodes CASSVPPGRGRAYEQYF.

The CDR3 DNA reads TGTGCCAGCAGCTTGGTGGCTAGCGGGGGAGATACGCAGTATTTT. It encodes CASSLVASGGDTQYF. The rearrangement links TRBV5-6 to TRBJ2-3; TRBD2 agrees at 10 bases. This CDR3 has 15 residues. The germline V gene has CDR1 SGHDT and CDR2 YYEEEE. The V gene end was trimmed by 0 bases and the J gene end by 5 bases; junction bases not matched to a gene: 3.

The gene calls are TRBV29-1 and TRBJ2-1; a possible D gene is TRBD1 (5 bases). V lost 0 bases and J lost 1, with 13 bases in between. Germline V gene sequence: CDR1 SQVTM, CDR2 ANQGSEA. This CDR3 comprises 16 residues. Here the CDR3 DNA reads TGCAGCGTTGAAGATCCCGACAGACAGTCCTACAATGAGCAGTTCTTC. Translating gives CSVEDPDRQSYNEQFF.

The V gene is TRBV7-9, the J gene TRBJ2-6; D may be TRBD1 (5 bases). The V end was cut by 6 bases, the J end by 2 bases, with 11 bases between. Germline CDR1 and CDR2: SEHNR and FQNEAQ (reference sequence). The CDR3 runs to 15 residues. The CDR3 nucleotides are TGTGCCAGCAGTTCTCCGACAGCTGGGGCCAACGTCCTGACTTTC. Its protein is CASSSPTAGANVLTF.

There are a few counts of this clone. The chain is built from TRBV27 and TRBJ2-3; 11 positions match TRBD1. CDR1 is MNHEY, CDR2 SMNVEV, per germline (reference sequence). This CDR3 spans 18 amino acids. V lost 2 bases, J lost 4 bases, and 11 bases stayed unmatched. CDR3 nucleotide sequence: TGTGCCAGCAGTTTAACCCGTGGACAGGGGGCTCCCCCAGATACGCAGTATTTT. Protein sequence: CASSLTRGQGAPPDTQYF.

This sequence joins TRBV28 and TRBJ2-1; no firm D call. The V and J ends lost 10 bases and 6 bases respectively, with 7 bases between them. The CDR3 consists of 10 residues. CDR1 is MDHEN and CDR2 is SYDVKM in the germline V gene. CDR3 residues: CATTSNEQFF. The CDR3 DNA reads TGTGCCACCACGAGCAATGAGCAGTTCTTC.

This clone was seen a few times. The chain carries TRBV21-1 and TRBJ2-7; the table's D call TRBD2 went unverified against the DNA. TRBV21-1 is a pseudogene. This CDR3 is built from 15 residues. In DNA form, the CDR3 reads TGTGCCAGCAGCAACACTAGCGGGGGTTCCTACGAGCAGTACTTC. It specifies CASSNTSGGSYEQYF.

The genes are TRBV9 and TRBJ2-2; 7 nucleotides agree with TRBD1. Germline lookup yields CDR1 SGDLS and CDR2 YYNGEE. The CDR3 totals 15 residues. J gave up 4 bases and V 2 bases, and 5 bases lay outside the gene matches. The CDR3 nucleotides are TGTGCCAGCAGCGTCCGGGACAGACCCACCGGGGAGCTGTTTTTT. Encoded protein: CASSVRDRPTGELFF.

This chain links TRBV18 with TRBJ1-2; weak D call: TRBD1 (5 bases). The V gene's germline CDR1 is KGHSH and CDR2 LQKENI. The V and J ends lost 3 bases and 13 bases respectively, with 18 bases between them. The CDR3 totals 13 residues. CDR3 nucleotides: TGTGCCAGCTCACCGCGGGACGTGAGTTTTTGCACCTTC. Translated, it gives CASSPRDVSFCTF. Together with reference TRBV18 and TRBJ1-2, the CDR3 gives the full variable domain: NAGVMQNPRHLVRRRGQEARLRCSPMKGHSHVYWYRQLPEEGLKFMVYLQKENIIDESGMPKERFSAEFPKEGPSILRIQQVVRGDSAAYFCASSPRDVSFCTFGSGTRLTVV.

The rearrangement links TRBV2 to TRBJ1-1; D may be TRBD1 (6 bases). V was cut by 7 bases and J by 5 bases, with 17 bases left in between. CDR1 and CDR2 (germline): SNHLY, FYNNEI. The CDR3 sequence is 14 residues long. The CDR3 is CASTDRGAGTEAFF. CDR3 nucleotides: TGTGCCAGCACCGACCGGGGGGCCGGTACTGAAGCTTTCTTT.

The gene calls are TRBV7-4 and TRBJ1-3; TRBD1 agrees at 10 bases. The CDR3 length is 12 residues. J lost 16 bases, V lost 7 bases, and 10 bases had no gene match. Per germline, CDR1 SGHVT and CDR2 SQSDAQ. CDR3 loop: CASIPPGQGKYF. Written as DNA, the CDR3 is TGTGCCAGCATACCGCCGGGACAGGGGAAGTATTTT.